This entry lists 16 T cell receptor beta chains sequenced from one sample in a study of control samples from healthy donors and cancer patients. The method was immunoSEQ multiplex PCR; TCRdb's version includes in-frame clones alone and lacks a portion of them. The sample shows about 92,000 clones, roughly four fifths of them seen only once. Sequences were obtained from blood. The receptors stem from a woman aged 60 to 75 in good health.

The chain uses TRBV19 and TRBJ2-1, with D unclear. Germline assignment: CDR1 LNHDA and CDR2 SQIVND (reference sequence). V lost 3 bases and J lost 7, with 7 bases in between. The CDR3 has 12 residues. CDR3 nucleotides: TGTGCCAGTAGTATCTACGCGAATGAGCAGTTCTTC. Residues: CASSIYANEQFF.

The chain recombines TRBV27 with TRBJ2-1, with 9 bases fitting TRBD1. V gave up 4 bases and J gave up 5 bases; unmatched junction bases: 0. Per germline, CDR1 MNHEY and CDR2 SMNVEV (reference sequence). CDR3 length equals 13 residues. CDR3 protein: CASSWDRDNEQFF. The CDR3 DNA sequence: TGTGCCAGCAGTTGGGACAGGGACAATGAGCAGTTCTTC.

The chain recombines TRBV12-3 or TRBV12-4 with TRBJ2-1; TRBD2 matches at 8 bases. This CDR3 spans 13 amino acids. The ends lost 5 bases at V and 9 bases at J; junction bases unmatched: 6. CDR3: CASSTAGGGEQFF. The CDR3 DNA sequence: TGTGCCAGCAGTACGGCCGGGGGGGGTGAGCAGTTCTTC.

This clone appeared a few times. The rearrangement links TRBV12-3 or TRBV12-4 to TRBJ2-1; D ambiguous. This CDR3 contains 12 residues. Between the trimmed V and J ends, which lost 7 bases and 12 bases, there was a span of 16 bases. The CDR3 loop reads CASTNPLGRQFF. As DNA, the CDR3 is TGTGCCAGCACTAATCCATTGGGTAGGCAGTTCTTC.

The rearrangement joins TRBV29-1 to TRBJ1-4; no definite D call. The germline V gene encodes CDR1 SQVTM and CDR2 ANQGSEA. This CDR3 has 13 amino acids. Deletions cut 7 bases from V and 5 bases from J, with 14 bases between. CDR3 in DNA: TGCAGCGCCCGGGCTGCTGGGAATGAAAAACTGTTTTTT. This sequence encodes CSARAAGNEKLFF.

The chain uses TRBV11-2 and TRBJ2-1, with 9 bases lining up with TRBD2. The trim removed 5 bases at V and 0 bases at J, leaving 8 bases unmatched. The CDR3 is 17 amino acids. The germline CDR1 and CDR2 sequences are SGHAT and FQNNGV. The CDR3 spells CASSPRWREGSYNEQFF. The CDR3 region has the DNA TGTGCCAGCAGCCCAAGATGGCGGGAGGGCTCCTACAATGAGCAGTTCTTC.

The rearrangement links TRBV20-1 to TRBJ2-7; D is unclear. The CDR3 runs 11 residues. Germline CDR1 reads DFQATT; CDR2 reads SNEGSKA (reference sequence). V was trimmed by 6 bases and J by 9 bases, leaving 15 bases between them. CDR3 sequence: CSAHRFSRQYF. CDR3 in DNA: TGCAGTGCCCACCGGTTCTCCCGGCAGTACTTC.

This clone was picked up a small number of times. The CDR3 sequence: CASSPSRLAGSETQYF. For the CDR3, the DNA is TGTGCCAGCAGTCCAAGCCGACTAGCGGGAAGCGAGACCCAGTACTTC. V usage is TRBV27 and J usage is TRBJ2-5; the match to TRBD2 covers 11 bases. V was clipped by 5 bases and J by 5 bases; unmatched bases: 10. This CDR3 has 16 amino acids. Germline-derived CDR1 and CDR2 are MNHEY and SMNVEV (reference sequence).

The chain joins TRBV9 to TRBJ1-2; D not certain. V was clipped by 4 bases and J by 7 bases, with 11 bases between them. This CDR3 region has 12 residues. CDR1 and CDR2 from the germline V gene are SGDLS and YYNGEE. The CDR3 spells CASSSQNRGYTF. The DNA for the CDR3 is TGTGCCAGCAGCTCTCAAAACCGTGGCTACACCTTC.

This clone was seen repeatedly, ten times or more. The chain has TRBV5-1 and TRBJ1-1, with 12 bases that match TRBD1. Germline V CDR1 and CDR2: SGHRS, YFSETQ. The J segment lost 10 bases and the V segment lost 1 base, leaving 11 bases of the junction unmatched. This CDR3 contains 16 residues. DNA of the CDR3: TGCGCCAGCAGCTTGAGTGTCTTGGGACAGGGGGCCGGAGCTTTCTTT. Amino acids: CASSLSVLGQGAGAFF.

The CDR3 region is CASRGASGSMNEQFF. The CDR3 DNA sequence: TGTGCCAGCAGGGGGGCTAGCGGGAGTATGAATGAGCAGTTCTTC. This chain joins TRBV7-9 and TRBJ2-1; 10 bases map to TRBD2. Germline CDR1 and CDR2: SEHNR and FQNEAQ (reference sequence). V lost 6 bases to trimming and J lost 7 bases; unmatched junction nucleotides: 9. The CDR3 spans 15 residues.

This clone occurred a few times. The J gene is TRBJ1-2, the V gene TRBV5-1; 9 nucleotides agree with TRBD1. Germline assignment: CDR1 SGHRS and CDR2 YFSETQ. The CDR3 is made up of 15 amino acids. The junction had 5 bases not matched to a gene; V was cut back by 0 bases and J by 5 bases. The CDR3 protein is CASSLAWTGDYGYTF. The CDR3 DNA is TGCGCCAGCAGCTTGGCCTGGACAGGGGATTATGGCTACACCTTC.

The rearrangement joins TRBV14 to TRBJ1-4; the D is unclear. CDR1 and CDR2 (germline): SGHDN, FVKESK. V dropped 5 bases and J dropped 8 bases, with 12 bases sitting between them. The CDR3 is 13 amino acids. CDR3 DNA sequence: TGTGCCAGCAGCTCGGGAGCGGGGGAAAAACTGTTTTTT. Protein sequence: CASSSGAGEKLFF.

This chain links TRBV5-6 with TRBJ2-7; D may correspond to TRBD1 or TRBD2 (7 bases each). Trimming left V 0 bases short and J 6 bases short, with 13 bases between. CDR1 is SGHDT, CDR2 YYEEEE, per germline. The CDR3 is made up of 14 amino acids. The CDR3 spells CASSLEGGGGEQYF. CDR3 coding DNA: TGTGCCAGCAGCTTGGAGGGAGGGGGCGGCGAGCAGTACTTC.

The chain joins TRBV13 to TRBJ1-5, with 8 bases aligning to TRBD1. The CDR3 is 16 amino acids. Germline-derived CDR1 and CDR2 are PRHDT and FYEKMQ (reference sequence). J gave up 4 bases and V 3 bases, and 8 bases lay outside the gene matches. As DNA, the CDR3 is TGTGCCAGCAGCTTCAGGGGGCGTCAGGGTAATCAGCCCCAGCATTTT. This gives the protein CASSFRGRQGNQPQHF. The full variable domain, rest sourced from reference TRBV13 and TRBJ1-5, is AAGVIQSPRHLIKEKRETATLKCYPIPRHDTVYWYQQGPGQDPQFLISFYEKMQSDKGSIPDRFSAQQFSDYHSELNMSSLELGDSALYFCASSFRGRQGNQPQHFGDGTRLSIL.

This rearrangement joins TRBV6-5 to TRBJ2-2, with a weak D call TRBD1 (5 bases). V lost 2 bases to trimming and J lost 2 bases, with 12 bases between them. CDR1 MNHEY and CDR2 SVGAGI come from the germline V gene. The length of the CDR3 is 16 residues. The CDR3 DNA follows: TGTGCCAGCAGTTACGATGGTACAGGAAACACCGGGGAGCTGTTTTTT. This codes for CASSYDGTGNTGELFF.